These 25 T cell receptor beta chains share one sample of origin, sequenced in a study of cytomegalovirus exposure and HLA in healthy donors. The study ran its PCR with 60 Vbeta and 13 Jbeta primers. Method: immunoSEQ multiplex PCR; TCRdb's copy keeps in-frame clones and lacks some. The data contain 90,000 to 140,000 clones, about 70% of them singletons. Specimen: PBMCs. These receptors all stem from a man between 25 and 39 years old in good health and CMV-seronegative.

V is TRBV19 and J is TRBJ1-1; 9 bases are shared with TRBD1. The V gene end was trimmed by 4 bases and the J gene end by 4 bases; junction bases not matched to a gene: 4. Per the germline V gene, CDR1 is LNHDA and CDR2 is SQIVND (reference sequence). This CDR3 contains 14 residues. The DNA for the CDR3 is TGTGCCAGTAGTACCCGACAGGGGGGCACTGAAGCTTTCTTT. It encodes CASSTRQGGTEAFF.

V and J are TRBV11-2 and TRBJ2-4; D uncertain. Trimming removed 5 bases from V and 1 base from J, with 12 bases in between. The CDR3 runs 15 residues. CDR1 and CDR2 (germline): SGHAT, FQNNGV. CDR3 loop: CASSPFVGAKNIQYF. The DNA of the CDR3 is TGTGCCAGCAGCCCGTTTGTGGGCGCCAAAAACATTCAGTACTTC. Full variable domain (outside the CDR3, taken from reference TRBV11-2 and TRBJ2-4): EAGVAQSPRYKIIEKRQSVAFWCNPISGHATLYWYQQILGQGPKLLIQFQNNGVVDDSQLPKDRFSAERLKGVDSTLKIQPAKLEDSAVYLCASSPFVGAKNIQYFGAGTRLSVL.

The V gene is TRBV4-2, the J gene TRBJ2-1; a possible D gene is TRBD2 (5 bases). Trimming cost V 0 bases and J 7 bases, with 10 bases left between them. From germline, CDR1 is LGHNA and CDR2 YNFKEQ. This CDR3 has 14 residues. CDR3 sequence: CASSQDVTGNEQFF. DNA for the CDR3: TGTGCCAGCAGCCAAGATGTTACGGGGAATGAGCAGTTCTTC.

V and J are TRBV5-6 and TRBJ2-1, with TRBD1 matching 10 bases. The CDR3 has 14 amino acids. With 1 base clipped from V and 9 bases from J, the junction kept 4 bases outside the gene matches. Germline V gene sequence: CDR1 SGHDT, CDR2 YYEEEE. CDR3 coding DNA: TGTGCCAGCAGCTTGCCGGGACAGGGGTCTGAGCAGTTCTTC. It yields the protein CASSLPGQGSEQFF.

This chain connects TRBV6-5 to TRBJ2-5; tentative D call: TRBD1 (6 bases). Germline CDR1 and CDR2: MNHEY and SVGAGI. CDR3 size: 14 residues. Trimming shortened V by 4 bases and J by 4 bases, and 13 bases separated the two germline ends. The CDR3 spells CASSLFGGRETQYF. CDR3 DNA sequence: TGTGCCAGCAGTTTGTTTGGGGGCAGAGAGACCCAGTACTTC.

This rearrangement joins TRBV27 to TRBJ1-2, with 8 bases fitting TRBD1. This CDR3 comprises 13 residues. The V and J ends lost 4 bases and 4 bases, in that order; junction bases with no gene match: 2. Germline values: CDR1 MNHEY, CDR2 SMNVEV (reference sequence). This CDR3 reads CASSSGQVYGYTF. The CDR3 DNA reads as TGTGCCAGCAGTTCGGGACAGGTCTATGGCTACACCTTC.

The rearrangement joins TRBV5-1 to TRBJ2-1; 10 bases are shared with TRBD2. The CDR3 runs to 15 residues. CDR1 SGHRS and CDR2 YFSETQ come from the germline V gene. V lost 4 bases and J lost 6; bases outside the gene matches: 7. The CDR3 spells CASSHLAGVANEQFF. The CDR3 DNA reads as TGCGCCAGCAGCCATCTAGCGGGAGTAGCCAATGAGCAGTTCTTC.

The V gene is TRBV5-1, the J gene TRBJ2-7, with a tentative D call TRBD1 (6 bases). Trimming left V 2 bases short and J 1 base short, with 16 bases between. CDR1 is SGHRS, CDR2 YFSETQ, per germline. This CDR3 has 16 residues. The CDR3 DNA reads as TGCGCCAGCAGCTTCGGGCCACAGGGTAAATCCTACGAGCAGTACTTC. It yields the protein CASSFGPQGKSYEQYF.

The chain combines TRBV5-5 with TRBJ1-5; D is possibly TRBD1 (5 bases). The CDR3 spans 15 residues. Trimming left V 4 bases short and J 0 bases short, with 11 bases between. From germline, CDR1 is SGHKS and CDR2 YYEKEE (reference sequence). CDR3 amino acids: CASSPQANSNQPQHF. CDR3 nucleotide sequence: TGTGCCAGCAGCCCACAGGCCAATAGCAATCAGCCCCAGCATTTT.

There are a few counts of this clone. V gene TRBV5-4 combines with J gene TRBJ2-1, with D maybe TRBD2 (6 bases). Germline CDR1 SGHNT, CDR2 YYREEE (reference sequence). V dropped 4 bases and J dropped 13 bases, with 24 bases sitting between them. The CDR3 covers 15 residues. The CDR3 is CASSLRGSSGDHQFF. The CDR3 nucleotides read TGTGCCAGCAGCCTCCGGGGGTCGTCAGGTGATCATCAGTTCTTC. Based on the CDR3 plus reference TRBV5-4 and TRBJ2-1, the full variable domain is ETGVTQSPTHLIKTRGQQVTLRCSSQSGHNTVSWYQQALGQGPQFIFQYYREEENGRGNFPPRFSGLQFPNYSSELNVNALELDDSALYLCASSLRGSSGDHQFFGPGTRLTVL.

The chain employs TRBV7-6 and TRBJ1-4, with TRBD1 matching over 11 bases. The CDR3 is made up of 17 amino acids. The germline V gene encodes CDR1 SGHVS and CDR2 FNYEAQ. The V segment lost 5 bases and the J segment 7 bases; nucleotides outside the gene matches: 12. Written as DNA, the CDR3 is TGTGCCAGCAGCCCAATATGGACAGGGGGCGGTGGTGAAAAACTGTTTTTT. Translated: CASSPIWTGGGGEKLFF.

The rearrangement links TRBV7-2 to TRBJ1-5, with 7 bases matching TRBD1. The CDR3 loop spans 14 amino acids. Germline assignment: CDR1 SGHTA and CDR2 FQGNSA. V dropped 9 bases and J dropped 2; count of bases not matched to a gene: 7. This CDR3 is CASSGQAGNQPQHF. The CDR3 nucleotides are TGTGCCAGTAGCGGACAGGCGGGCAATCAGCCCCAGCATTTT.

This clone was picked up a small number of times. This chain links TRBV7-9 with TRBJ2-1; TRBD2 matches at 15 bases. There are 16 residues in the CDR3. Losses at the gene ends were 0 bases for V and 8 bases for J; bases not matched to a gene: 2. Per the germline V gene, CDR1 is SEHNR and CDR2 is FQNEAQ (reference sequence). For the CDR3, the DNA is TGTGCCAGCAGCTTAGCGGGACTAGCGGGAGGCCATGAGCAGTTCTTC. Protein sequence: CASSLAGLAGGHEQFF.

The V and J genes are TRBV7-2 and TRBJ2-2, with D perhaps matching TRBD2 (5 bases). This CDR3 region has 15 residues. CDR1 is SGHTA, CDR2 FQGNSA, per germline. With 1 base removed from V and 7 bases from J, the gap between germline ends came to 13 bases. CDR3 coding DNA: TGTGCCAGCAGCTTAGACCACCTCGCGGGCGGGGAGCTGTTTTTT. Protein: CASSLDHLAGGELFF. Complete variable domain (other parts from reference TRBV7-2 and TRBJ2-2): GAGVSQSPSNKVTEKGKDVELRCDPISGHTALYWYRQSLGQGLEFLIYFQGNSAPDKSGLPSDRFSAERTGGSVSTLTIQRTQQEDSAVYLCASSLDHLAGGELFFGEGSRLTVL.

The rearrangement uses TRBV5-4 and TRBJ2-2, with a possible D match to TRBD2 (5 bases). The CDR3 is 14 amino acids. V was clipped by 1 base and J by 3 bases, with 7 bases between them. Germline lookup yields CDR1 SGHNT and CDR2 YYREEE (reference sequence). CDR3 in amino acids: CASSLPGYTGELFF. CDR3 coding DNA: TGTGCCAGCAGCTTGCCGGGATACACCGGGGAGCTGTTTTTT.

This clone was detected only a few times. The chain carries TRBV4-3 and TRBJ2-5, with D possibly TRBD2 on 6 matching bases. Germline-derived CDR1 and CDR2 are LGHNA and YSLEER. Between the trimmed V and J ends, which lost 0 bases and 1 base, there was a span of 9 bases. This CDR3 is built from 15 residues. The CDR3 bases are TGCGCCAGCAGCCAAGACCTAGCGAGCCAAGAGACCCAGTACTTC. Amino acid sequence: CASSQDLASQETQYF.

The gene calls are TRBV11-2 and TRBJ2-5, with 11 bases that match TRBD2. Trimming removed 7 bases from V and 2 bases from J; junction bases left unmatched: 9. The germline V gene has CDR1 SGHAT and CDR2 FQNNGV. This CDR3 is built from 16 residues. The chain's CDR3 is CASIKSPSGRQETQYF. The CDR3 bases are TGTGCCAGCATCAAATCTCCTAGCGGGAGGCAAGAGACCCAGTACTTC. Full variable domain (outside the CDR3, taken from reference TRBV11-2 and TRBJ2-5): EAGVAQSPRYKIIEKRQSVAFWCNPISGHATLYWYQQILGQGPKLLIQFQNNGVVDDSQLPKDRFSAERLKGVDSTLKIQPAKLEDSAVYLCASIKSPSGRQETQYFGPGTRLLVL.

This sequence joins TRBV5-5 and TRBJ2-6, with TRBD2 matching over 8 bases. The CDR3 is 18 amino acids. CDR1 and CDR2 from the germline V gene are SGHKS and YYEKEE (reference sequence). The J segment lost 1 base and the V segment lost 4 bases, leaving 10 bases of the junction unmatched. The chain's CDR3 is CASSVGRASGSGANVLTF. The CDR3 DNA sequence: TGTGCCAGCAGCGTCGGCAGGGCTAGCGGGTCTGGGGCCAACGTCCTGACTTTC.

The V gene is TRBV28, the J gene TRBJ2-1; TRBD1 matches at 7 bases. J gave up 1 base and V 7 bases, and 4 bases lay outside the gene matches. The CDR3 length is 14 residues. Germline V gene sequence: CDR1 MDHEN, CDR2 SYDVKM. The CDR3 DNA sequence: TGTGCCAGCACAGAGACAGGGTCCTACAATGAGCAGTTCTTC. This encodes CASTETGSYNEQFF.

The sample holds a few counts of this clone. The J gene is TRBJ2-5, the V gene TRBV7-9, with D perhaps matching TRBD1 (6 bases). The germline V gene encodes CDR1 SEHNR and CDR2 FQNEAQ (reference sequence). This CDR3 contains 14 residues. V shed 5 bases and J shed 5 bases, with 15 bases lying between them. CDR3 DNA: TGTGCCAGCAGCCCCCAGGGGTTTGGGGAGACCCAGTACTTC. Its protein is CASSPQGFGETQYF. Full variable domain (missing parts from reference TRBV7-9 and TRBJ2-5): DTGVSQNPRHKITKRGQNVTFRCDPISEHNRLYWYRQTLGQGPEFLTYFQNEAQLEKSRLLSDRFSAERPKGSFSTLEIQRTEQGDSAMYLCASSPQGFGETQYFGPGTRLLVL.

A single count supports this clone. The chain recombines TRBV5-1 with TRBJ1-2; TRBD1 matches at 7 bases. This CDR3 comprises 14 residues. CDR1 and CDR2 (germline): SGHRS, YFSETQ. V lost 4 bases and J lost 4; bases outside the gene matches: 7. CDR3 sequence (DNA): TGCGCCAGCAGCCTGGGACAGCCACGCTATGGCTACACCTTC. Residues: CASSLGQPRYGYTF.

This clone was recorded once. The chain carries TRBV7-9 and TRBJ1-1; no firm D call. The germline V gene has CDR1 SEHNR and CDR2 FQNEAQ (reference sequence). Trimming shortened V by 8 bases and J by 1 base, and 14 bases separated the two germline ends. The CDR3 has 14 residues. CDR3 residues: CASSTGIGNTEAFF. The CDR3 DNA follows: TGTGCCAGCTCCACGGGGATCGGGAACACTGAAGCTTTCTTT.

The V gene is TRBV7-9, the J gene TRBJ1-1; D is uncertain. The CDR3 is 13 residues long. V dropped 5 bases and J dropped 3 bases, with 10 bases sitting between them. Germline loops: CDR1 SEHNR, CDR2 FQNEAQ (reference sequence). The CDR3 protein is CASSVRMDTEAFF. The CDR3 region has the DNA TGTGCCAGCAGCGTCAGAATGGACACTGAAGCTTTCTTT. The full variable domain, in which reference TRBV7-9 and TRBJ1-1 provide the parts outside the CDR3, is DTGVSQNPRHKITKRGQNVTFRCDPISEHNRLYWYRQTLGQGPEFLTYFQNEAQLEKSRLLSDRFSAERPKGSFSTLEIQRTEQGDSAMYLCASSVRMDTEAFFGQGTRLTVV.

This clone was counted a few times. This chain links TRBV28 with TRBJ1-2; 8 nucleotides line up with TRBD1. With 2 bases clipped from V and 7 bases from J, the junction kept 12 bases outside the gene matches. Germline V gene data show CDR1 as MDHEN and CDR2 as SYDVKM. This CDR3 spans 16 amino acids. The CDR3 spells CASSLGDFGTGGGYTF. In DNA form, the CDR3 reads TGTGCCAGCAGTTTAGGCGATTTCGGGACAGGTGGTGGCTACACCTTC.

This clone was detected a few times. The CDR3 sequence is CASSDRGQPYNEQFF. The CDR3 DNA reads as TGTGCCAGCAGCGACAGGGGGCAACCTTACAATGAGCAGTTCTTC. J is TRBJ2-1 and V is TRBV2, with 10 bases aligning to TRBD1. This CDR3 has 15 amino acids. Germline V gives CDR1 SNHLY, CDR2 FYNNEI. Unmatched junction bases numbered 6, after V lost 6 bases and J lost 4 bases.